The present T cell receptor beta chain was sequenced within a study of blood T cell repertoires in COVID-19. The overall study: There were acute and convalescent COVID-19 samples, and they came from the United States, Italy and Spain. From T cells, B-cell-depleted T cells, or PBMCs came the material, which was cDNA or gDNA.

This clone was seen a single time. The CDR3 covers 18 residues. With 3 bases clipped from V and 6 bases from J, the junction kept 15 bases outside the gene matches. CDR1 is LNHDA and CDR2 is SQIVND in the germline V gene (reference sequence). Original analysis: Reference gene primer amplification gave estimated nucleated cell counts. Clones were read by immunoSEQ multiplex PCR, and TCRdb kept only the in-frame ones, dropping some. D and trimming were read from the DNA, whereas the V and J calls and clone size are those reported in that table. The sample lists about 190,000 clones, about 90% seen once, with around 0.63% in the top ten.

The sequenced material came from peripheral blood. The chain joins TRBV19 to TRBJ2-7; TRBD2 aligns across 12 bases. The sequence came from a man in his forties or fifties with acute or convalescent COVID-19. CDR3 protein: CASSIEAPGLAGLGEQYF. For the CDR3, the DNA is TGTGCCAGTAGTATCGAAGCTCCGGGACTAGCGGGCTTGGGCGAGCAGTACTTC.